The clone carrying this T cell receptor beta chain was counted ten times or more. The data belong to a study of T cells after yellow fever vaccination. Trimming took off 5 bases at V and 5 bases at J, with 13 bases between the two ends. This CDR3 is built from 14 residues. TCR cDNA, made by 5'RACE template switching, carried an added universal primer site and UMIs. A single record per CDR3 protein comes from TCRdb applying MiXCR to the 5' RACE reads. The table shows approximately 32,000 distinct CDR3 sequences, with over 9.5% occurring only once. The genes are TRBV12-3 or TRBV12-4 and TRBJ1-5; TRBD1 might be the D (6 bases). The sample consisted of PBMCs, either bulk or a sorted T-cell subset (CD4+, CD8+, memory, or dextramer-sorted; not recorded which), taken about 2 weeks after the first yellow fever vaccination. This clonotype was obtained from a man between 18 and 35 years old who received the YFV17D yellow fever vaccine. CDR3 amino acids: CASSPQGTDQPQHF. The CDR3 DNA follows: TGTGCCAGCAGTCCCCAGGGGACGGATCAGCCCCAGCATTTT.